This TCR beta chain derives from a study of T cell responses to AZD1222 COVID-19 vaccine. General study findings and limits: Regions left unmutated in variants are reportedly the target of nearly half of spike-specific TCRs. In a largely white British group with more females than males, clonal diversity was possibly underestimated. Scientists sampled the repertoires only once the peak T cell response had passed.

The V end lost 0 bases, the J end lost 9 bases, and 2 bases lay between the germline ends. The germline V gene has CDR1 KGHDR and CDR2 SFDVKD. The CDR3 consists of 11 residues. Repertoires were generated with immunoSEQ multiplex PCR, while TCRdb's copy carries only in-frame clones and drops some. The table records 150,000 or so clones, 90% to 95% of them present only once. Researchers grouped second doses given at about 4 or about 12 weeks into one pool. This clone has a single count. Its antigen is not identified. The sample consisted of peripheral blood, taken 28 days after the second AZD1222 dose. The origin of this receptor is an adult who received the AZD1222 COVID-19 vaccine. The chain combines TRBV24-1 with TRBJ2-1, with no clear D. The CDR3 spells CATSDLGEQFF. As DNA, the CDR3 is TGTGCCACCAGTGATTTGGGTGAGCAGTTCTTC.